Sequencing of this T cell receptor (beta chain) was carried out in a study of blood T cell repertoires in COVID-19. Study information: Donors in the United States, Italy and Spain gave samples during acute or convalescent COVID-19.

Some clones are missing from TCRdb's copy, which holds only in-frame ones; the method was immunoSEQ multiplex PCR. The sample lists approximately 94,000 clones; about 90% were seen once. Looked up from germline, CDR1 is LNHDA and CDR2 is SQIVND (reference sequence). The V end lost 5 bases, the J end lost 0 bases, and 14 bases lay between the germline ends. The CDR3 has 16 amino acids. The chain is built from TRBV19 and TRBJ1-3; D is possibly TRBD1 (6 bases). Sequenced: peripheral blood. The TCR originated in a human donor in a cohort sampled during active COVID-19. Here the CDR3 reads CASSRNREYSGNTIYF. The CDR3 region has the DNA TGTGCCAGTAGTCGAAACAGGGAATACTCTGGAAACACCATATATTTT.